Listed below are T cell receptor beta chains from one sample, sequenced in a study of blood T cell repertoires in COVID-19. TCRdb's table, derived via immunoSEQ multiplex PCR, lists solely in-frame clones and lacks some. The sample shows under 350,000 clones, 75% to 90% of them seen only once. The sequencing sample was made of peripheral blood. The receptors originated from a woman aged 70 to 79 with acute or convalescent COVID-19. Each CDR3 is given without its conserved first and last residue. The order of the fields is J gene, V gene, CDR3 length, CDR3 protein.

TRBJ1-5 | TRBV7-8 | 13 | ASSPLAFGNQPQH
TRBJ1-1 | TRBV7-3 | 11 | ASSPRTGTGKL
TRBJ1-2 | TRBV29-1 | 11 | SVYSRSNNGYT
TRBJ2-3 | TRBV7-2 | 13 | ASSLGLLSTDTQY
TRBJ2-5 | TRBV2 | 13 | ASSVEAYNQETQY
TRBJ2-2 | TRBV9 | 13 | ASSVDRHYTGELF
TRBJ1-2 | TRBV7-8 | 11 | ASSLRVPYGYT
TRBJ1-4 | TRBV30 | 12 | AWSIAAPNEKLF
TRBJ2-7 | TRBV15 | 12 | ATSPRTGTGELY
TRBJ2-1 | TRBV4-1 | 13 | ASSQGTGVYNEQF